This TCR beta chain was documented in a study of T cells in women clearing cervical HPV infection (dated by TCRdb to 2017 to 2018). Background on the whole study: The cases were 20 to 30 women with histologically confirmed HPV16-related CIN3 or worse, and 2 of those women had invasive cancers. Case blood was taken at the visit when the lesion was first identified, whereas control blood was taken when infection was no longer detected. For cases, the median interval between lesion detection and blood sampling was around 150 days, with an interquartile range of roughly 80 to 200 days. In the parent cohort, about 10,000 women aged 18 or older were enrolled in Guanacaste, Costa Rica, during about 1992 to 1994 and then followed for under nine years. Five blinded duplicates per group were added as quality controls, so that approximately 60 samples were obtained: around 50 participants and 10 replicates. Nested within Costa Rica's Guanacaste HPV Natural History Study, an exploratory proof-of-principle case-control study compared TCR repertoires across cervical HPV16 outcomes. Cases and controls were matched on year of sample collection and on age within five years. HLA typing was available for only a few women, so HLA type could not be excluded as a confounder. A median age of 34 years was observed in cases versus around 40 in controls, and no significant differences in baseline characteristics were found. The controls were 25 or so women whose single incident HPV16 infection cleared within 12 months with no development of precancer or cancer. The investigation overall reported the following: The cross-sectional design could not show whether the associations came before the infection or were a result of it, and neither effector/memory subsets nor HPV-specific T cells were isolated. TRBV6-7 relative abundance was lower in cases than in controls (roughly 0.11% versus 0.16%; Bonferroni P = 0.0008). Random forest classifiers that combined richness and V gene abundances separated cases from controls with an estimated AUC of 0.83. Because the number of T cells in each sample was unknown, differences in richness could reflect differing T-cell content rather than repertoire biology. Significantly higher TCR repertoire richness was observed in CIN3+ cases than in controls across sequencing depths, whereas no difference in evenness was found.

The immunoSEQ assay used multiplex PCR to amplify TCR beta CDR3 regions from an average of roughly 1.2 ug of genomic DNA per sample. Primer bias was corrected in the assay by using a complete synthetic TCR repertoire to establish an amplification baseline. The amplicons were sequenced on the Illumina platform. Per the source publication's procedure: Sequence errors were corrected by clustering with frequency ratios and a modified nearest-neighbor algorithm, and the sequences were then analyzed in the immunoSEQ Analyzer using IMGT gene definitions. At each rarefaction depth, TCR richness and evenness were averaged across 20 rarefaction repeats, and any sample with fewer sequences than the depth was left out. Relative abundances of V, D and J genes were compared between groups using Wilcoxon rank sum tests, with FDR correction applied. Blinded duplicates gave an intraclass correlation of 95% to 97% for TCR richness and an average of 76.4% across around 66 gene segments. TCRdb re-hosts the immuneACCESS table, in-frame sequences only. Its copies lack some clones; in the studies checked, an unresolved V gene accounts for under half of them, and the cause for the rest is not known. The DNA gave D and trimming, while V, J and clone size come from that table. This sample's records show 30,000 to 45,000 clones. The ten most abundant clones make up approximately 1.5% of the sample.

Every participant had a single incident cervical HPV16 infection, and prevalent HPV16 infections were excluded. Cervical HPV DNA was detected by MY09/MY11 PCR, and genotyping was performed by dot-blot hybridization. More than 14 mL of heparinized blood were centrifuged, and the buffy coat was split into aliquots, frozen at -30 degrees C, and then kept at -80 degrees C. Genomic DNA was extracted from buffy coat specimens using QIAGEN kits. On this clone: The clone's antigen remains unknown. The read ends 3 residues early relative to the CDR3; the germline J gene fills the gap.

CDR1 and CDR2 (GTSNPN, SVGIG) derive from the germline V gene (reference sequence). V and J are trimmed by 7 bases and 7 bases, and the gene matches miss 4 bases of the junction. Including cysteine and phenylalanine, the CDR3 has 13 amino acids. Sequencing covers 30 bases of the CDR3, shown here with the frame starting at base 1. This clonotype originated in a woman between 18 and 70 years old with a cervical HPV16 infection that either progressed to CIN3+ or cleared (not recorded which). Sequenced material: blood buffy coat. This sequence uses TRBV30 and TRBJ1-6; 10 middle bases align to TRBD1. CDR3 reads: CASRTGGNSPLHF. CDR3 DNA, as far as it was read: TGTGCCTCCAGGACAGGGGGAAATTCACCC.